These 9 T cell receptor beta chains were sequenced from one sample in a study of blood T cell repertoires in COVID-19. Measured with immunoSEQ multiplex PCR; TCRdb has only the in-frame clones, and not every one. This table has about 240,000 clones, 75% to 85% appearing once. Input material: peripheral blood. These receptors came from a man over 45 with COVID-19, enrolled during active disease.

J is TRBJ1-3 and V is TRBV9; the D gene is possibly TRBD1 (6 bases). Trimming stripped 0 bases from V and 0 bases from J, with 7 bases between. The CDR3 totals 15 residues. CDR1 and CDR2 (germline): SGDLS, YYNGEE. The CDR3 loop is CASSVVGGSGNTIYF. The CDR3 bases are TGTGCCAGCAGCGTAGTAGGGGGCTCTGGAAACACCATATATTTT.

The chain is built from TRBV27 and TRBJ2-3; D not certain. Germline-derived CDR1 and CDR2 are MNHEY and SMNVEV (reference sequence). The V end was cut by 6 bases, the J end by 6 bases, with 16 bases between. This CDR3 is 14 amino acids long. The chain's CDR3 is CASRSPVDIDTQYF. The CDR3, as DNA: TGTGCCAGCAGAAGTCCGGTTGATATTGATACGCAGTATTTT.

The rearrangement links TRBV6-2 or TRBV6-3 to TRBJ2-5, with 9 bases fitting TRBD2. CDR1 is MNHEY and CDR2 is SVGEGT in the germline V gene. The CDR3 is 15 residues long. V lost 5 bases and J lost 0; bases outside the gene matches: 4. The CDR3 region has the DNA TGTGCCAGCAGTATGCTAGCGGGGTACCAAGAGACCCAGTACTTC. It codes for CASSMLAGYQETQYF.

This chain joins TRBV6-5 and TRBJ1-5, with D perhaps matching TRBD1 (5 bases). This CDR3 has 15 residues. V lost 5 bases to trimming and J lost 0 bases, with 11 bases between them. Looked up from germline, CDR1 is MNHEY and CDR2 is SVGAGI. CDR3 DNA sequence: TGTGCCAGCAGTATCCGACAGTCTAGCAATCAGCCCCAGCATTTT. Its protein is CASSIRQSSNQPQHF.

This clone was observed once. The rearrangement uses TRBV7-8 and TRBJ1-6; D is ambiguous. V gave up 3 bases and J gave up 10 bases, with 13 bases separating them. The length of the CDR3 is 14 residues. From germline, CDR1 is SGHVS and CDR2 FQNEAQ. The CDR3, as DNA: TGTGCCAGCAGCTTGGGCGGCGGGTGGTCACCCCTCCACTTT. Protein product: CASSLGGGWSPLHF. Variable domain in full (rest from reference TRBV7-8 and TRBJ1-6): GAGVSQSPRYKVAKRGQDVALRCDPISGHVSLFWYQQALGQGPEFLTYFQNEAQLDKSGLPSDRFFAERPEGSVSTLKIQRTQQEDSAVYLCASSLGGGWSPLHFGNGTRLTVT.

Written as DNA, the CDR3 is TGTGCCAGCTCACCCGGACAGGTCTATGGCTACACCTTC. It yields the protein CASSPGQVYGYTF. This chain links TRBV18 with TRBJ1-2; 7 bases fit TRBD1. The germline gives CDR1 KGHSH, CDR2 LQKENI. With V trimmed by 3 bases and J by 4 bases, 2 bases remained unmatched. This CDR3 has 13 amino acids. The full variable domain, its missing parts supplied by reference TRBV18 and TRBJ1-2, is NAGVMQNPRHLVRRRGQEARLRCSPMKGHSHVYWYRQLPEEGLKFMVYLQKENIIDESGMPKERFSAEFPKEGPSILRIQQVVRGDSAAYFCASSPGQVYGYTFGSGTRLTVV.

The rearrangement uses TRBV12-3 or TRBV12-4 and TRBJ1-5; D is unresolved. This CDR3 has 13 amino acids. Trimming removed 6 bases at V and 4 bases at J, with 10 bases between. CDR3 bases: TGTGCCAGCAGCCAATCCCCAAATCAGCCCCAGCATTTT. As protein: CASSQSPNQPQHF.

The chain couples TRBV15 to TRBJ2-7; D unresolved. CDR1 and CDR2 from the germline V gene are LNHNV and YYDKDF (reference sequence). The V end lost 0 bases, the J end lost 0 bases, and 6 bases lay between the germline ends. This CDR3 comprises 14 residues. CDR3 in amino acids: CATSRDSSSYEQYF. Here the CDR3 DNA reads TGTGCCACCAGCAGAGATTCCTCCTCCTACGAGCAGTACTTC.

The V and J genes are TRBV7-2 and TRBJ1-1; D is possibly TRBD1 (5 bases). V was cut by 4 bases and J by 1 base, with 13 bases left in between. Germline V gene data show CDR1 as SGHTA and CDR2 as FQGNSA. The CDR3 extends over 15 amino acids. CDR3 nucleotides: TGTGCCAGCAGCTCGTCCGGACATAAGAACACTGAAGCTTTCTTT. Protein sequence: CASSSSGHKNTEAFF.